This T cell receptor (beta chain) is from a study of vaccination and CD4 T cells after COVID-19. On the study more broadly: The stimulating agents, overlapping spike peptides, came from SARS-CoV-2, HCoV-NL63, HCoV-OC43 and HCoV-229E.

This clonotype was seen a handful of times. As yet, its antigen is unknown. Germline V gives CDR1 MDHEN, CDR2 SYDVKM. The length of the CDR3 is 13 residues. Trimming removed 7 bases from V and 3 bases from J, with 12 bases in between. Treatment defined: approximately 11-day PBMC culture with coronavirus spike peptide pools or control peptides (ViraFEST assay). Fresh IL-2 medium replaced half the culture medium on days 3 and 7. The Oncomine TCR Beta short-read assay was applied to DNA of cultured CD4+ T cells. DNA came from CD4+ T cells after culture. Via MiXCR, TCRdb re-called the PCR reads, giving one row per CDR3 protein. Among tens of thousands of distinct CDR3 sequences listed, 35% to 50% were seen once.

This sequence originates from a human donor who had recovered from COVID-19. Sequenced sample: CD4+ T cells from blood, cultured in vitro. The chain is built from TRBV28 and TRBJ1-2; D may be TRBD1 (6 bases). CDR3 nucleotides: TGTGCCAGCATCGAACAGGGTTACTATGGCTACACCTTC. Its translation: CASIEQGYYGYTF.